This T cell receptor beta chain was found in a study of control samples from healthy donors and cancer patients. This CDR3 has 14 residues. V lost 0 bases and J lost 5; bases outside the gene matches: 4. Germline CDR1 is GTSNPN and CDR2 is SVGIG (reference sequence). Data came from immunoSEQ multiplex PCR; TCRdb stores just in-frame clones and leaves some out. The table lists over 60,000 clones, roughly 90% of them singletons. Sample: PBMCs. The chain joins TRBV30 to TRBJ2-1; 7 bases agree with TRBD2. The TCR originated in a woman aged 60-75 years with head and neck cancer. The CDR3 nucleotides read TGTGCCTGGAGTGTGGGGAGCGGGGACAATGAGCAGTTCTTC. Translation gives CAWSVGSGDNEQFF.